This T cell receptor (beta chain) comes out of a study of T cells in Graves' hyperthyroidism and ophthalmopathy. The length of the CDR3 is 16 residues. The V end lost 3 bases, the J end lost 6 bases, and 20 bases lay between the germline ends. Many counts were recorded for this clonotype. RNA transcripts served as the template for amplifying TCR beta CDR3 regions. Researchers ran a first-round RT-PCR on the TCR CDR3 using the HTBI primer set. TCRdb redid the calling of the multiplex PCR reads with MiXCR, one entry per CDR3 protein. The data hold about 520,000 distinct CDR3 sequences, with around 20% observed a single time.

Sequencing used blood. This TCR was sampled from a man between 18 and 35 years old with Graves' hyperthyroidism. V gene TRBV12-3 or TRBV12-4 combines with J gene TRBJ1-1, with D tentatively TRBD1 (5 bases). The CDR3 loop reads CASSLWQGVGVAEAFF. The CDR3 bases are TGTGCCAGCAGTTTGTGGCAGGGCGTGGGAGTCGCTGAAGCTTTCTTT.